The 2 T cell receptor beta chains below all came from one sample that was sequenced in a study of neurological immune-mediated disorders. TCRdb re-called the 5' RACE reads with MiXCR, one entry per CDR3 protein. The table has 33,000 or so distinct CDR3 sequences, roughly 7.3% seen once. The sequencing input was PBMCs. The receptors derive from a woman in her 40s in good health.

This clonotype occurred many times. This chain uses TRBV5-1 with TRBJ1-2; the match to TRBD1 covers 7 bases. This CDR3 has 17 amino acids. Germline loops: CDR1 SGHRS, CDR2 YFSETQ. V trimming: 1 base; J trimming: 3 bases; junction bases outside the gene matches: 12. CDR3 sequence (DNA): TGCGCCAGCAGCTTGTGGGACAGCCGTAGCCAATACTATGGCTACACCTTC. Amino acid sequence: CASSLWDSRSQYYGYTF.

This clonotype was observed at least ten times. The chain joins TRBV6-6 to TRBJ2-1, with TRBD2 identical over 9 bases. Germline V gene lookup returns CDR1 MNHNY and CDR2 SVGAGI (reference sequence). With V trimmed by 2 bases and J by 6 bases, 8 bases remained unmatched. The length of the CDR3 is 16 residues. The CDR3 region is CASSYGAGGPLNEQFF. DNA for the CDR3: TGTGCCAGCAGTTACGGTGCGGGAGGGCCACTCAATGAGCAGTTCTTC.